This T cell receptor (beta chain) came from a study of T cell responses to AZD1222 COVID-19 vaccine. Study summary: Both about-4-week and about-12-week second-dose recipients were combined.

In regard to this clone: Its target is not known.

Regarding the study as a whole: At study baseline, merely more than 5 AZD1222 recipients were seropositive. Among the donors, most were white British and more were female, and clonal diversity was possibly underestimated. Close to half of spike-specific TCRs reportedly recognize unmutated variant regions.

Germline assignment: CDR1 SGDLS and CDR2 YYNGEE. Trimming took off 0 bases at V and 3 bases at J, with 7 bases between the two ends. CDR3 length: 14 residues. Produced via immunoSEQ multiplex PCR; TCRdb's table is partial and in-frame only. This sample carries about 140,000 clones, 85% to 90% of them seen once, and the ten largest clones take approximately 3.7%. The sequenced sample was peripheral blood, obtained on day 0 of AZD1222 vaccination. The genes are TRBV9 and TRBJ1-5; D is uncertain. This receptor was taken from an adult in good health. DNA for the CDR3: TGTGCCAGCAGCGTAGGACTTTCCAATCAGCCCCAGCATTTT. It translates to CASSVGLSNQPQHF.